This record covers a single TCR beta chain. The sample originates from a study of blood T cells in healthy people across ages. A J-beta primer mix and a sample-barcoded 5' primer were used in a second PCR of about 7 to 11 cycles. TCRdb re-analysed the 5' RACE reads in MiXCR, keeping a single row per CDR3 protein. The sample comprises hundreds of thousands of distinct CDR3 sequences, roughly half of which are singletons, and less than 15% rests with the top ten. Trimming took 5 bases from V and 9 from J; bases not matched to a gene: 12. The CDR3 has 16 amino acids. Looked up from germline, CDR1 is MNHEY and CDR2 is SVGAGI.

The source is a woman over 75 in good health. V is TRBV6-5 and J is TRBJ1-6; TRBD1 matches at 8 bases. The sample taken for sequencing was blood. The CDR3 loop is CASSPRTGRQASPLHF. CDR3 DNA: TGTGCCAGCAGTCCGCGGACAGGGAGGCAGGCTTCACCCCTCCACTTT.